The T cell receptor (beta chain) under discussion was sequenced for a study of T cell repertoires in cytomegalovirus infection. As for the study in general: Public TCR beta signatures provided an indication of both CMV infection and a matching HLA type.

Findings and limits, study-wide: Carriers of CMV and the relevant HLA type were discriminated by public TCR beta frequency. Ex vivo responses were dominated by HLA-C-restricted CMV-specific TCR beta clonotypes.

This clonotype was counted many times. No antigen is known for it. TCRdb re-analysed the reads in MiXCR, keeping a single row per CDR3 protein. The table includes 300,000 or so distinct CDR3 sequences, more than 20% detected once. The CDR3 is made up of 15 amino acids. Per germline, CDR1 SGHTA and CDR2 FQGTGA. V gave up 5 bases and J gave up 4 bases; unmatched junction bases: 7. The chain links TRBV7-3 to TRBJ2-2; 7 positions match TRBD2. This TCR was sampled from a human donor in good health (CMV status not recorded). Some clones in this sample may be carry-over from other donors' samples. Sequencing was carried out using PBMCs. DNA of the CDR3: TGTGCCAGCAGCACGGGGGGAGGTCTCACCGGGGAGCTGTTTTTT. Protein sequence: CASSTGGGLTGELFF.